This passage covers 25 T cell receptor beta chains from one sample sequenced in a study of T cells in Graves' hyperthyroidism and ophthalmopathy. Regions amplified from RNA transcripts were the TCR beta CDR3 regions. When the TCR CDR3 underwent first-round RT-PCR, the HTBI primer set was used. TCRdb passed the multiplex PCR reads through MiXCR, listing each CDR3 protein once. The sample shows around 690,000 distinct CDR3 sequences, 17% of them seen only once. The sample comprised blood. Source of these receptors: a man in his forties or fifties with Graves' hyperthyroidism.

This clonotype appeared a few times. The gene calls are TRBV10-3 and TRBJ2-1; possible D gene TRBD2, 5 bases. Per the germline V gene, CDR1 is ENHRY and CDR2 is SYGVKD. There are 14 residues in the CDR3. V shed 4 bases and J shed 6 bases, with 13 bases lying between them. The CDR3 loop reads CAISALLVGNEQFF. The CDR3 coding sequence is TGTGCCATCAGTGCCTTACTAGTGGGCAATGAGCAGTTCTTC.

V and J are TRBV19 and TRBJ2-1, with 9 nucleotides matching TRBD2. This CDR3 has 14 amino acids. CDR1 and CDR2 from the germline V gene are LNHDA and SQIVND (reference sequence). The J segment lost 7 bases and the V segment lost 3 bases, leaving 4 bases of the junction unmatched. DNA of the CDR3: TGTGCCAGTAGTATCGCGGGAGGGCCGAATGAGCAGTTCTTC. It is translated as CASSIAGGPNEQFF.

The J gene is TRBJ2-1, the V gene TRBV24-1, with D perhaps TRBD2 (6 bases). Germline loops: CDR1 KGHDR, CDR2 SFDVKD. This CDR3 has 15 residues. Deletions cut 0 bases from V and 8 bases from J, with 13 bases between. The CDR3, as DNA: TGTGCCACCAGTGATTTGGACGGGAGTAAGCATGAGCAGTTCTTC. Translation: CATSDLDGSKHEQFF.

This clonotype appeared a few times. This may be a read error, as it is one base from a much larger clone. This chain joins TRBV28 and TRBJ2-7, with D perhaps matching TRBD1 (5 bases). The CDR3 is made up of 11 amino acids. Germline CDR1 MDHEN, CDR2 SYDVKM. CDR3 nucleotide sequence: TGTGCCTGCAGTTTTGGGGCCGAGCAGTACTTC. Translating gives CACSFGAEQYF.

The sample holds a few counts of this clonotype. V gene TRBV4-1 combines with J gene TRBJ2-1, with TRBD2 matching over 9 bases. J was trimmed by 9 bases and V by 1 base; bases with no gene match: 1. CDR1 and CDR2 from the germline V gene are MGHRA and YSYEKL. The CDR3 length is 13 residues. The CDR3 DNA sequence: TGCGCCAGCAGCCAAGCAGCGGGAGGTGAGCAGTTCTTC. This codes for CASSQAAGGEQFF.

This chain joins TRBV5-1 and TRBJ1-2, with a weak D call TRBD1 (5 bases). Germline CDR1 SGHRS, CDR2 YFSETQ. V dropped 4 bases and J dropped 2 bases, with 12 bases sitting between them. This CDR3 contains 14 residues. The CDR3 nucleotides are TGCGCCAGCAGCCACACCAACAGGAACTATGGCTACACCTTC. The encoded protein is CASSHTNRNYGYTF.

This sequence joins TRBV20-1 and TRBJ2-3; D gene uncertain. CDR1 and CDR2 (germline): DFQATT, SNEGSKA (reference sequence). The CDR3 totals 13 residues. Trimming cost V 1 base and J 5 bases, with 10 bases left between them. CDR3 region: CSARAPLLDTQYF. In nucleotides, the CDR3 is TGCAGTGCTAGAGCCCCACTCTTAGATACGCAGTATTTT.

This clonotype has only a few counts. This chain uses TRBV27 with TRBJ1-1; D remains unclear. The CDR3 is 14 amino acids. Germline CDR1 is MNHEY and CDR2 is SMNVEV (reference sequence). The ends were cut back, 3 bases at V and 3 bases at J, with 11 bases in the middle. This CDR3 reads CASSFVTSHTEAFF. CDR3 sequence (DNA): TGTGCCAGCAGTTTTGTAACGTCGCACACTGAAGCTTTCTTT.

This clonotype was counted many times. CDR3 amino acids: CAWSVTGVGYTF. In DNA, the CDR3 is TGTGCCTGGAGTGTTACGGGGGTTGGCTACACCTTC. The chain carries TRBV30 and TRBJ1-2; D is perhaps TRBD1 (5 bases). Trimming stripped 0 bases from V and 7 bases from J, with 9 bases between. The CDR3 runs 12 residues. Germline CDR1 is GTSNPN and CDR2 is SVGIG (reference sequence).

This clonotype was detected a few times. CDR3 sequence (DNA): TGTGCCAGCAGCCTCTTCAACGGGTGGTCCTACAATGAGCAGTTCTTC. Its protein product is CASSLFNGWSYNEQFF. The V gene is TRBV6-1, the J gene TRBJ2-1; no clear D gene. Looked up from germline, CDR1 is MNHNS and CDR2 is SASEGT. This CDR3 region has 16 residues. The V end lost 6 bases, the J end lost 1 base, and 16 bases lay between the germline ends.

This clonotype has just a few counts. The chain has TRBV29-1 and TRBJ1-1, with 9 positions matching TRBD1. This CDR3 is 13 amino acids long. V lost 6 bases and J lost 2; bases outside the gene matches: 4. The germline V gene encodes CDR1 SQVTM and CDR2 ANQGSEA. CDR3 nucleotide sequence: TGCAGCGTAGTGGGACAGGGAAACACTGAAGCTTTCTTT. Residues: CSVVGQGNTEAFF.

This clonotype was detected ten times or more. V is TRBV2 and J is TRBJ2-7, with no clear D. This CDR3 comprises 14 residues. The ends were cut back, 7 bases at V and 0 bases at J, with 13 bases in the middle. Looked up from germline, CDR1 is SNHLY and CDR2 is FYNNEI. This CDR3 reads CASIVSPRSYEQYF. CDR3 DNA: TGTGCCAGCATTGTTAGTCCTCGCTCCTACGAGCAGTACTTC.

For this clonotype: Given a much more abundant clone one base away, this may be a read error. V and J are TRBV11-3 and TRBJ2-5, with D perhaps matching TRBD2 (5 bases). CDR3 length: 14 amino acids. V lost 5 bases to trimming and J lost 1 base, with 11 bases between them. Germline loops: CDR1 SGHNT, CDR2 YENEEA. The CDR3 nucleotides read TGTGCCAGCAGCCCCCGGGGAATCCAAGAGACCCAGTACTTC. Translated: CASSPRGIQETQYF.

This clonotype was detected many times. The J gene is TRBJ2-5, the V gene TRBV20-1, with D perhaps TRBD1 or TRBD2 (6 bases each). Germline CDR1 and CDR2: DFQATT and SNEGSKA (reference sequence). The ends were cut back, 3 bases at V and 5 bases at J, with 16 bases in the middle. The CDR3 is 14 amino acids. This CDR3 reads CSASRGGWVETQYF. The CDR3 DNA reads as TGCAGTGCTAGCAGGGGAGGCTGGGTGGAGACCCAGTACTTC.

This clonotype has at least ten counts. The chain carries TRBV7-3 and TRBJ2-1; 12 bases agree with TRBD2. The germline V gene encodes CDR1 SGHTA and CDR2 FQGTGA. The CDR3 runs to 16 residues. After removal of 6 bases from V and 7 bases from J, the junction contained 10 bases not matched to a gene. The CDR3, as DNA: TGTGCCAGCAGTCCTACCCCCGGACTAGCGGGGAATGAGCAGTTCTTC. Its protein product is CASSPTPGLAGNEQFF.

This clonotype came up a few times. The chain links TRBV27 to TRBJ2-2, with 8 bases fitting TRBD1. The V gene end was trimmed by 8 bases and the J gene end by 7 bases; junction bases not matched to a gene: 9. Germline assignment: CDR1 MNHEY and CDR2 SMNVEV (reference sequence). The CDR3 runs 14 residues. CDR3 sequence reads: CASQDREGVGELFF. CDR3 bases: TGTGCCAGCCAGGACAGGGAAGGGGTCGGGGAGCTGTTTTTT.

This chain links TRBV2 with TRBJ1-4; the D is unclear. This CDR3 has 12 amino acids. Germline CDR1 is SNHLY and CDR2 is FYNNEI. Trimming pared 7 bases from V and 4 bases from J, leaving 7 bases between. The CDR3, as DNA: TGTGCCAGCATCGGGAGTAATGAAAAACTGTTTTTT. As protein: CASIGSNEKLFF.

This clonotype was seen a handful of times. The chain uses TRBV20-1 and TRBJ2-5; 10 bases are a match to TRBD2. Germline trimming cut 5 bases from V and 5 bases from J; bases unmatched to any gene: 8. The germline CDR1 and CDR2 sequences are DFQATT and SNEGSKA (reference sequence). The CDR3 runs 14 residues. In DNA form, the CDR3 reads TGCAGTGCTCCCGGGACTAGCGTGGGGGAGACCCAGTACTTC. It specifies CSAPGTSVGETQYF.

J is TRBJ2-3 and V is TRBV6-5; 7 nucleotides align to TRBD2. Germline CDR1 reads MNHEY; CDR2 reads SVGAGI. V lost 2 bases and J lost 4; bases outside the gene matches: 9. CDR3 length equals 16 residues. Written as DNA, the CDR3 is TGTGCCAGCAGTTACGTTCTGGGGGGGGGGGCAGATACGCAGTATTTT. The encoded protein is CASSYVLGGGADTQYF.

There are a few counts of this clonotype. The chain links TRBV29-1 to TRBJ2-1, with a tentative D call TRBD1 (6 bases). Trimming took 1 base from V and 10 from J, leaving 8 bases between them. CDR1 is SQVTM and CDR2 is ANQGSEA in the germline V gene. The CDR3 runs to 11 residues. The CDR3 loop is CSVEGRGEQFF. The DNA of the CDR3 is TGCAGCGTTGAAGGCAGGGGCGAGCAGTTCTTC.

V and J are TRBV10-1 and TRBJ2-1, with TRBD2 matching 8 bases. CDR1 and CDR2 from the germline V gene are WNHNN and SYGVQD (reference sequence). J was trimmed by 5 bases and V by 5 bases; bases with no gene match: 8. The length of the CDR3 is 15 residues. DNA for the CDR3: TGCGCCAGCAGTCCAGCGGGAGCGGCCAACAATGAGCAGTTCTTC. This sequence encodes CASSPAGAANNEQFF.

This chain joins TRBV28 and TRBJ2-7, with D perhaps being TRBD1 or TRBD2 (6 bases each). Germline CDR1 reads MDHEN; CDR2 reads SYDVKM. V dropped 7 bases and J dropped 3 bases, with 31 bases sitting between them. The CDR3 consists of 19 residues. The CDR3 sequence: CASNSPTGTWYGGHYEQYF. Written as DNA, the CDR3 is TGTGCCAGCAACTCCCCAACCGGGACGTGGTACGGGGGCCACTACGAGCAGTACTTC.

The chain recombines TRBV28 with TRBJ2-1; maybe TRBD2 (7 bases). Deletions cut 6 bases from V and 10 bases from J, with 19 bases between. CDR1 MDHEN and CDR2 SYDVKM come from the germline V gene. The CDR3 runs to 14 residues. This chain's CDR3 is CASSQGGGGWEQFF. The DNA for the CDR3 is TGTGCCAGCAGCCAAGGGGGGGGTGGTTGGGAGCAGTTCTTC.

This clonotype was counted many times. This chain uses TRBV10-3 with TRBJ2-6; D might be TRBD1 or TRBD2, each matching 5 bases. Germline V gene sequence: CDR1 ENHRY, CDR2 SYGVKD. V gave up 5 bases and J gave up 1 base, with 24 bases separating them. CDR3 length: 20 residues. For the CDR3, the DNA is TGTGCCATCAGTTCCGGCTCATGGGGGACGGTAACTTCTGGGGCCAACGTCCTGACTTTC. Translated: CAISSGSWGTVTSGANVLTF.

Here the CDR3 reads CAWSSTGGSYGYTF. CDR3 DNA: TGTGCCTGGAGTTCTACAGGGGGCAGCTATGGCTACACCTTC. This chain joins TRBV30 and TRBJ1-2; TRBD1 agrees at 9 bases. V was pared by 2 bases and J by 4 bases, with 5 bases of the junction left unmatched. There are 14 residues in the CDR3. The germline CDR1 and CDR2 sequences are GTSNPN and SVGIG (reference sequence).